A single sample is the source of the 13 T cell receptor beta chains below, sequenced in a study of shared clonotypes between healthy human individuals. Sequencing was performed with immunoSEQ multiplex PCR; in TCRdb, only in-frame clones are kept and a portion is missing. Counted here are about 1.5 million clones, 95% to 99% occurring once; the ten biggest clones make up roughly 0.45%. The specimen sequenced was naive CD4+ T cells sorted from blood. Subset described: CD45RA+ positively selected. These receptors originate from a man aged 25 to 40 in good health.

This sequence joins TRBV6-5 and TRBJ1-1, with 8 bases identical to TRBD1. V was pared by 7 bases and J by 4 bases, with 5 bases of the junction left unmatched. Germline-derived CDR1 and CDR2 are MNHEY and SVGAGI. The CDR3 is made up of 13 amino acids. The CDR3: CASTPTGGTEAFF. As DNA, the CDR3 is TGTGCCAGCACCCCCACAGGGGGCACTGAAGCTTTCTTT.

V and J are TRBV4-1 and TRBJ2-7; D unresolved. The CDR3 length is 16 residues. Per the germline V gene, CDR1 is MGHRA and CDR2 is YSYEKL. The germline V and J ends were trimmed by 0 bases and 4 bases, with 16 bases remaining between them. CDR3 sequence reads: CASSQDPNARAYEQYF. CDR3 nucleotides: TGCGCCAGCAGCCAAGATCCCAACGCAAGGGCGTACGAGCAGTACTTC.

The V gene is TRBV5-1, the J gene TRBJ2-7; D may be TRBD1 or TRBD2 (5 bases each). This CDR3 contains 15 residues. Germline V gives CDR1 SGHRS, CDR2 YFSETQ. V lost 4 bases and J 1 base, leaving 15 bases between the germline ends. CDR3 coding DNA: TGCGCCAGCAGCACCGGGGACGGACTGTCCTACGAGCAGTACTTC. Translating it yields CASSTGDGLSYEQYF.

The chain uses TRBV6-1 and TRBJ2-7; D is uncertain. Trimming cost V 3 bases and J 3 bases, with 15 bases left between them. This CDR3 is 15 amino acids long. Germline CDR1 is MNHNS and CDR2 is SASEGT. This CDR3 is CASSDGTSGVYEQYF. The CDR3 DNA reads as TGTGCCAGCAGTGACGGAACATCTGGGGTCTACGAGCAGTACTTC.

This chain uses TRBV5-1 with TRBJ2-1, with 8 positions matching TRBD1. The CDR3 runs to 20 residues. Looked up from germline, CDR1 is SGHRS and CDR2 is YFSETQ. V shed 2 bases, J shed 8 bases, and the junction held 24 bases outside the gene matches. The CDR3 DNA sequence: TGCGCCAGCAGCTTAAACAGGGGGGTGGCTCGGGACCCAAATATGGATGAGCAGTTCTTC. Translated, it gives CASSLNRGVARDPNMDEQFF.

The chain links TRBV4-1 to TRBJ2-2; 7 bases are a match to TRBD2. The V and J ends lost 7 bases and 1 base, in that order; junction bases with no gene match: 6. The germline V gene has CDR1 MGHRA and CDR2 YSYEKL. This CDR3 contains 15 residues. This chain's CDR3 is CASKSGAGNTGELFF. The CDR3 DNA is TGCGCCAGCAAGAGCGGGGCAGGGAACACCGGGGAGCTGTTTTTT.

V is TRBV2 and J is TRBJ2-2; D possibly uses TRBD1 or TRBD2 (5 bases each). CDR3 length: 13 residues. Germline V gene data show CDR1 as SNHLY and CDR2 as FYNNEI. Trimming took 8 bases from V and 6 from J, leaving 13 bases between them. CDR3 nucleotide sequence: TGTGCCAGCCTGACCGTGGGGGCCGGGGAGCTGTTTTTT. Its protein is CASLTVGAGELFF.

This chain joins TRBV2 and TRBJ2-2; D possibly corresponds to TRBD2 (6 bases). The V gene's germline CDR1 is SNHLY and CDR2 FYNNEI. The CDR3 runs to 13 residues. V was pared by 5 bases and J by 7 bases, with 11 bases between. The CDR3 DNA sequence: TGTGCCAGCAGTCCGGGGGATGGCGGGGAGCTGTTTTTT. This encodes CASSPGDGGELFF.

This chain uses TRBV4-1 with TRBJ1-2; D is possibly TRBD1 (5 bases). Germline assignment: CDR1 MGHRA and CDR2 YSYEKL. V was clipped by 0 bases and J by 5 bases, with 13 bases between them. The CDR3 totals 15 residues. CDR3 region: CASSQDDRDGYGYTF. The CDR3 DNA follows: TGCGCCAGCAGCCAAGATGACCGGGACGGGTATGGCTACACCTTC.

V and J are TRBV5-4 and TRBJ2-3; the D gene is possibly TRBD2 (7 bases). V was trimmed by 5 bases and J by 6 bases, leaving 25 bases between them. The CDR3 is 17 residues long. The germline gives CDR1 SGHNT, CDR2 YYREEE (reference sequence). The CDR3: CASREGGSGSMGDTQYF. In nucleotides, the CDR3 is TGTGCCAGCAGAGAAGGGGGTAGCGGGTCCATGGGGGATACGCAGTATTTT.

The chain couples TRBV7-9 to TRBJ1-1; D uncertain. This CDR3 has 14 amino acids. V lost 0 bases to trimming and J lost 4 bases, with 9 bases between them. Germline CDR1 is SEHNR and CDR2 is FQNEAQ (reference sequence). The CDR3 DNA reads TGTGCCAGCAGCTTAGCGACCCGACTCACTGAAGCTTTCTTT. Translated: CASSLATRLTEAFF.

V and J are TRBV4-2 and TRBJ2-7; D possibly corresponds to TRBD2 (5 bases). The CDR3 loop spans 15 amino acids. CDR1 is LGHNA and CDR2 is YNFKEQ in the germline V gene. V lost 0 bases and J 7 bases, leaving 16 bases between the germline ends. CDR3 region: CASSQDARIEGEQYF. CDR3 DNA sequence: TGTGCCAGCAGCCAAGATGCTAGGATCGAGGGTGAGCAGTACTTC.

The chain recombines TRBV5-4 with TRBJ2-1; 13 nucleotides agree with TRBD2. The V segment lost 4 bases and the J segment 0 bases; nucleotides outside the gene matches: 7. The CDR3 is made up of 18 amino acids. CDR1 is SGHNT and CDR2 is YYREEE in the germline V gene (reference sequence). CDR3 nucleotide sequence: TGTGCCAGCAGCCGGACTAGCGGGAGCCCCTCCTCCTACAATGAGCAGTTCTTC. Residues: CASSRTSGSPSSYNEQFF.